This TCR beta chain was captured by sequencing in a study of blood T cell repertoires in COVID-19. Only in-frame clones appear in the TCRdb table, and some are missing; sequencing was by immunoSEQ multiplex PCR. Of some 48,000 clones listed, just over 90% are singletons. The CDR3 extends over 14 amino acids. V lost 1 base to trimming and J lost 7 bases, with 14 bases between them. CDR1 is SGHRS, CDR2 YFSETQ, per germline. The sequencing input was peripheral blood. This receptor was taken from a man between 65 and 79 years old with acute or convalescent COVID-19. V gene TRBV5-1 combines with J gene TRBJ1-2; D is unresolved. The CDR3 DNA reads TGCGCCAGCAGCTTGTCGAGTGGGCACGCTGGCTACACCTTC. Protein: CASSLSSGHAGYTF.